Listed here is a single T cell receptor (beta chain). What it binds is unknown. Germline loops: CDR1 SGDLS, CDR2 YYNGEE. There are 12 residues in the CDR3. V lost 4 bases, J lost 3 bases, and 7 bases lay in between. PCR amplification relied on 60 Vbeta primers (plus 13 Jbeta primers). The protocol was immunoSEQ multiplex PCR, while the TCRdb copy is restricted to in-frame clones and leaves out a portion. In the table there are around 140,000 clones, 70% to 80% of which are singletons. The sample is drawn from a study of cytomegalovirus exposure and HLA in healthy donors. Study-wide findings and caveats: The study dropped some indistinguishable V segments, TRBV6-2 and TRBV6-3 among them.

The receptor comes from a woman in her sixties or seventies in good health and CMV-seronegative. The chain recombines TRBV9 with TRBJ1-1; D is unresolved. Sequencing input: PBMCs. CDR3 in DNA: TGTGCCAGCAGCCGGGAGTACACTGAAGCTTTCTTT. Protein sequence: CASSREYTEAFF.